One sample yielded the 2 T cell receptor beta chains listed below, sequenced in a study of tissue T cells after allogeneic stem cell transplantation. The repertoire was sequenced with immunoSEQ multiplex PCR; TCRdb's copy has only in-frame clones and lacks some. The sample has about 10,000 clones; approximately 70% are singletons. Sequenced material: tissue from the stomach, taken at autopsy. The receptor source for this set is a male donor older than 55 with lung cancer.

Sample share makes this clone large. V is TRBV6-5 and J is TRBJ2-2; the D is unclear. V was shortened by 2 bases and J by 7 bases, with 5 bases between the two germline ends. There are 12 residues in the CDR3. CDR1 MNHEY and CDR2 SVGAGI come from the germline V gene. The CDR3 protein is CASSYGGGELFF. The CDR3 nucleotides are TGTGCCAGCAGTTACGGTGGCGGGGAGCTGTTTTTT.

The chain is built from TRBV3-1 (or the pseudogene TRBV3-2) and TRBJ1-1; D not certain. CDR1 is LGHDT and CDR2 is YNNKEL in the germline V gene (reference sequence). Trimming took 0 bases from V and 5 from J, leaving 16 bases between them. The CDR3 totals 16 residues. The CDR3 DNA follows: TGTGCCAGCAGCCAAGATCTTGAGGGTCCCAAAACTGAAGCTTTCTTT. As protein: CASSQDLEGPKTEAFF.